These 12 T cell receptor beta chains were all obtained from the same sample, sequenced in a study of CD8 T cells in Susac syndrome. RNA amounts of about 0.5 to 1 ug underwent reverse transcription with random hexamers. TCRdb re-analysed the immunoSEQ multiplex PCR reads in MiXCR, keeping a single row per CDR3 protein. Of under 200,000 distinct CDR3 sequences listed, roughly 94% are singletons. The sample was CD4+ T cells from PBMCs. The source of these receptors is a human donor in good health.

J is TRBJ2-5 and V is TRBV6-1, with a possible D match to TRBD1 (6 bases). Germline V gives CDR1 MNHNS, CDR2 SASEGT. There are 14 residues in the CDR3. Trimming stripped 9 bases from V and 5 bases from J, with 19 bases between. In nucleotides, the CDR3 is TGTGCCAGTGCCGATACAGGGAAACGGGAGACCCAGTACTTC. Its protein product is CASADTGKRETQYF.

This chain connects TRBV6-5 to TRBJ2-1, with 10 bases identical to TRBD1. Germline V CDR1 and CDR2: MNHEY, SVGAGI. V trimming: 2 bases; J trimming: 11 bases; junction bases outside the gene matches: 3. The CDR3 length is 13 residues. The CDR3 here is CASSYRGQGQQFF. The CDR3 DNA reads TGTGCCAGCAGTTACCGGGGACAGGGGCAGCAGTTCTTC.

This chain uses TRBV9 with TRBJ2-5; no clear D gene. The CDR3 consists of 15 residues. The germline CDR1 and CDR2 sequences are SGDLS and YYNGEE. Trimming shortened V by 0 bases and J by 3 bases, and 12 bases separated the two germline ends. The CDR3 bases are TGTGCCAGCAGCGTAGCCCCCATCGGAGAAGAGACCCAGTACTTC. The encoded protein is CASSVAPIGEETQYF. Using reference TRBV9 and TRBJ2-5 for the parts outside the CDR3, the full variable domain is DSGVTQTPKHLITATGQRVTLRCSPRSGDLSVYWYQQSLDQGLQFLIQYYNGEERAKGNILERFSAQQFPDLHSELNLSSLELGDSALYFCASSVAPIGEETQYFGPGTRLLVL.

J is TRBJ1-2 and V is TRBV30; D possibly corresponds to TRBD1 (5 bases). CDR1 is GTSNPN and CDR2 is SVGIG in the germline V gene (reference sequence). Between the trimmed V and J ends, which lost 4 bases and 4 bases, there was a span of 13 bases. CDR3 length equals 13 residues. CDR3 DNA sequence: TGTGCCTGGACGTCCGGGGACCTCTATGGCTACACCTTC. It encodes CAWTSGDLYGYTF.

The gene calls are TRBV29-1 and TRBJ2-1; tentative D call: TRBD2 (6 bases). Germline CDR1 is SQVTM and CDR2 is ANQGSEA. The CDR3 length is 14 residues. The V and J ends lost 8 bases and 1 base respectively, with 15 bases between them. CDR3 in amino acids: CSMTSARSYNEQFF. As DNA, the CDR3 is TGCAGCATGACTAGTGCCAGATCCTACAATGAGCAGTTCTTC.

The rearrangement uses TRBV30 and TRBJ1-5; perhaps TRBD1 as D (6 bases). Germline CDR1 and CDR2: GTSNPN and SVGIG (reference sequence). Trimming removed 7 bases from V and 3 bases from J, with 13 bases in between. CDR3 length: 13 residues. CDR3 sequence: CASTGQNNQPQHF. The CDR3 DNA sequence: TGTGCCTCTACCGGACAGAACAATCAGCCCCAGCATTTT.

The chain carries TRBV10-3 and TRBJ2-1; TRBD2 agrees at 7 bases. V lost 11 bases and J lost 10; bases outside the gene matches: 17. CDR3 size: 14 residues. Germline CDR1 and CDR2: ENHRY and SYGVKD. CDR3 in DNA: TGTGCCTCCTGGGGCGGGAGCGTCACAAGAGAGCAGTTCTTC. Protein: CASWGGSVTREQFF.

The chain uses TRBV29-1 and TRBJ1-1; TRBD1 matches 10 bases. This CDR3 has 15 residues. The V segment lost 7 bases and the J segment 6 bases; nucleotides outside the gene matches: 14. Per germline, CDR1 SQVTM and CDR2 ANQGSEA. As DNA, the CDR3 is TGCAGCGACCACCGGGACAGGGGAATCGGGCCTGAAGCTTTCTTT. Amino acids: CSDHRDRGIGPEAFF.

This clonotype was detected once. The gene calls are TRBV4-1 and TRBJ1-1; no clear D. The CDR3 is 13 residues long. Germline V gene sequence: CDR1 MGHRA, CDR2 YSYEKL. V shed 0 bases and J shed 8 bases, with 10 bases lying between them. The CDR3 here is CASSQDSRREAFF. The CDR3 DNA follows: TGCGCCAGCAGCCAAGATTCCAGGCGGGAAGCTTTCTTT.

This sequence joins TRBV7-9 and TRBJ1-2; D remains ambiguous. From germline, CDR1 is SEHNR and CDR2 FQNEAQ (reference sequence). The V end was cut by 1 base, the J end by 0 bases, with 18 bases between. There are 18 residues in the CDR3. The CDR3 nucleotides read TGTGCCAGCAGCTTAGTTGTGTTGCGGCAGCCAGCTAACTATGGCTACACCTTC. Translation gives CASSLVVLRQPANYGYTF.

The chain has TRBV7-9 and TRBJ1-1; a possible D gene is TRBD1 (5 bases). CDR3 length equals 14 residues. CDR1 is SEHNR, CDR2 FQNEAQ, per germline (reference sequence). V shed 4 bases and J shed 2 bases, with 11 bases lying between them. The DNA of the CDR3 is TGTGCCAGCAGCTCCAGGGTGTACAACACTGAAGCTTTCTTT. Translation gives CASSSRVYNTEAFF.

This sequence joins TRBV30 and TRBJ2-2; maybe TRBD1 (5 bases). The CDR3 covers 13 residues. Germline CDR1 and CDR2: GTSNPN and SVGIG (reference sequence). The V gene lost 0 bases and the J gene lost 5 bases, with 7 bases spanning the gap. The CDR3 spells CAWSVRGTGELFF. DNA for the CDR3: TGTGCCTGGAGTGTAAGGGGAACCGGGGAGCTGTTTTTT.